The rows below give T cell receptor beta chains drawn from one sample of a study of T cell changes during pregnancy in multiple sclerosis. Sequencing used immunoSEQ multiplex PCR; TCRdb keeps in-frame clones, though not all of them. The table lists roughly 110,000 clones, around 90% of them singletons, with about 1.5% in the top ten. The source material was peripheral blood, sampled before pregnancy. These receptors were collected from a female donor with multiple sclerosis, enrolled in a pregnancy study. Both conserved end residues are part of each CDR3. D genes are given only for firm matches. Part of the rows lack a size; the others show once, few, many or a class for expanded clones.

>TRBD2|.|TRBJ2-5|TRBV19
CASTPGISRGGTQYF
TGTGCCAGTACCCCGGGAATAAGTCGGGGGGGGACCCAGTACTTC
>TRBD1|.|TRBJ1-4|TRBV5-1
CASSPGQGREKLFF
TGCGCCAGCAGCCCGGGACAGGGTCGTGAAAAACTGTTTTTT
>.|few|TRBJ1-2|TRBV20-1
CSARGGAGYTF
TGCAGTGCTAGAGGCGGGGCGGGCTACACCTTC
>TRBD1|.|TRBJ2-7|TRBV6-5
CASSYTGTGNNEQYF
TGTGCCAGCAGTTACACCGGGACAGGGAACAACGAGCAGTACTTC
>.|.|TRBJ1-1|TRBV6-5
CASTEQGSFTEAFF
TGTGCCAGCACCGAACAGGGAAGTTTCACTGAAGCTTTCTTT
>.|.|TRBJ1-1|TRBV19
CASSIPDKSNMNTEAFF
TGTGCCAGTAGTATCCCAGACAAGAGCAACATGAACACTGAAGCTTTCTTT
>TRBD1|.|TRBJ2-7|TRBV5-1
CASSLPRTGIYEQYF
TGCGCCAGCAGCCTACCCCGGACAGGGATCTACGAGCAGTACTTC
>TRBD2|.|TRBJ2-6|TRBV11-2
CASSLSWLAGPSGANVLTF
TGTGCCAGCAGCTTATCCTGGCTAGCGGGACCTTCTGGGGCCAACGTCCTGACTTTC
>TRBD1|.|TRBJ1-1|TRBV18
CASSRQGNTEAFF
TGTGCCAGCTCCCGACAGGGAAACACTGAAGCTTTCTTT
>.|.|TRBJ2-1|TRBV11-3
CASSFQYNEQFF
TGTGCCAGCAGCTTTCAGTACAATGAGCAGTTCTTC
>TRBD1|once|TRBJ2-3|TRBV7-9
CASSRLTGGVTDTQYF
TGTGCCAGCAGCCGACTGACAGGGGGCGTCACAGATACGCAGTATTTT
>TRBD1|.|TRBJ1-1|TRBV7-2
CASSIRTGGFTEAFF
TGTGCCAGCAGCATTAGGACAGGGGGTTTCACTGAAGCTTTCTTT
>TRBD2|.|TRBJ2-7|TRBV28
CASSFTRLAGGQGNSYEQYF
TGTGCCAGCAGTTTCACTAGACTAGCGGGAGGGCAGGGAAACTCCTACGAGCAGTACTTC
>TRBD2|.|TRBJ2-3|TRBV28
CASSFRGRDTQYF
TGTGCCAGCAGTTTCCGCGGGAGAGATACGCAGTATTTT
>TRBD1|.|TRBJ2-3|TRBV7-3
CASSWDRGTDTQYF
TGTGCCAGCAGCTGGGACAGGGGCACAGATACGCAGTATTTT
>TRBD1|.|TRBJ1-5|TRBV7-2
CASSYDRAQPQHF
TGTGCCAGCAGCTATGACAGGGCCCAGCCCCAGCATTTT
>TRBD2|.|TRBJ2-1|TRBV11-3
CASSLGLAGGYNEQFF
TGTGCCAGCAGCTTAGGACTAGCGGGGGGATACAATGAGCAGTTCTTC
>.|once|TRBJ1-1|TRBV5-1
CASSRSGTDEAFF
TGCGCCAGCAGCCGCAGCGGGACGGATGAAGCTTTCTTT
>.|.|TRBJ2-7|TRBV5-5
CASSLSSGLPYEQYF
TGTGCCAGCAGCTTGTCTTCTGGACTACCGTACGAGCAGTACTTC
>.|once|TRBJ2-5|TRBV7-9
CASSVIQETQYF
TGTGCCAGCAGTGTTATCCAAGAGACCCAGTACTTC
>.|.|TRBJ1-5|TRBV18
CASSPSGSNQPQHF
TGTGCCAGCTCACCATCAGGTAGCAATCAGCCCCAGCATTTT
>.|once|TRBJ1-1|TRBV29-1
CSGRTEMNTEAFF
TGCAGCGGACGGACAGAGATGAACACTGAAGCTTTCTTT
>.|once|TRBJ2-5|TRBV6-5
CASSPLNRQETQYF
TGTGCCAGCAGTCCGCTTAACAGGCAAGAGACCCAGTACTTC
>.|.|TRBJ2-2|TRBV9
CASSARAAGNTGELFF
TGTGCCAGCAGCGCGAGGGCAGCGGGCAACACCGGGGAGCTGTTTTTT
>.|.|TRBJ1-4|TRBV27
CASSRMTTRNEKLFF
TGTGCCAGCAGTCGGATGACAACTCGTAATGAAAAACTGTTTTTT
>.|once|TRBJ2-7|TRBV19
CASSIVYMTDQSSYEQYF
TGTGCCAGTAGTATAGTTTACATGACAGACCAGAGCTCCTACGAGCAGTACTTC
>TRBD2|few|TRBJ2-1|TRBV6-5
CASRRLAEIYNEQFF
TGTGCCAGCAGGAGACTAGCGGAGATATACAATGAGCAGTTCTTC
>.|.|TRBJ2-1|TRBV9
CASSVGQIYNEQFF
TGTGCCAGCAGCGTAGGGCAGATCTACAATGAGCAGTTCTTC
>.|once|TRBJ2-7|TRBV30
CAWGSVANYEQYF
TGTGCCTGGGGGTCTGTAGCGAACTACGAGCAGTACTTC
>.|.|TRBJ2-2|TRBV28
CASSLRLGELFF
TGTGCCAGCAGTTTAAGACTCGGGGAGCTGTTTTTT